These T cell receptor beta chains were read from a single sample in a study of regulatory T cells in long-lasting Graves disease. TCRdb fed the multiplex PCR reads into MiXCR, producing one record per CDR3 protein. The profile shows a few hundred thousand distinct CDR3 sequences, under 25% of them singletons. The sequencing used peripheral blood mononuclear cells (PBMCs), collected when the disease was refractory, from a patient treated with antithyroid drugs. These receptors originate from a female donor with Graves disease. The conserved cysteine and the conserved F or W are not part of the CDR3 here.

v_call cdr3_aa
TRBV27 ASSLTLGQGALGYT
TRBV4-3 ASSQTSNTGELF
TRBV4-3 ASSGHSEKLF
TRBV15 ATSGVTMLETQY
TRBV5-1 ASSSVPSYEAF
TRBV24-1 ATSDPTVSGANVLT
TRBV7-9 ASSLEEAKETQY
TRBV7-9 ASSPGLAGAGTDTQY
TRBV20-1 SASLQANYGYT
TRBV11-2 ASSYGGGYGYT
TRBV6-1 ASGPSGIPSGNTIY
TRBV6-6 ASSYSGQVY
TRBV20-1 SARDGGQGAEEQF
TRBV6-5 ASSYRTGFTEAF
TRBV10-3 AISGGIAGGSIYEQY
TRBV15 ATSRDGGETEAF
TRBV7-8 ASSESGQDYGYT
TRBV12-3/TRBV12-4 ASRYSLGKNIQY
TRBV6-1 ASSVGLQDDYEQY
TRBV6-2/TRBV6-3 ASSYQKNTEAF
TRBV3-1 ASSQGTLRLGRNTEAF
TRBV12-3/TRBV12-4 ASSFHPSGAETQY
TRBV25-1 ASSLFPGTQETQY
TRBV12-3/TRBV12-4 ASSSRLAQEETQY
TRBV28 ASSLGGTGWRTNEKLF
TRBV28 ASSFGWDQPQH
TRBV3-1 ASTQGLAITYEQY
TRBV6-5 ASSSIDTGGQGYT
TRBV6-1 ASRGNNRNTEAF
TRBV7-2 ASSSGQGSFNEQF
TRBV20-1 SARDGLRRGNEQF
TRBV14 ASSHRGGEKLF
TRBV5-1 ASSLGAGSGSPLH
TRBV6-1 ASSTSGTSGYEQY
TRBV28 ASSFLAGITGELF
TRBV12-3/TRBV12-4 ASSLSLNTEAF